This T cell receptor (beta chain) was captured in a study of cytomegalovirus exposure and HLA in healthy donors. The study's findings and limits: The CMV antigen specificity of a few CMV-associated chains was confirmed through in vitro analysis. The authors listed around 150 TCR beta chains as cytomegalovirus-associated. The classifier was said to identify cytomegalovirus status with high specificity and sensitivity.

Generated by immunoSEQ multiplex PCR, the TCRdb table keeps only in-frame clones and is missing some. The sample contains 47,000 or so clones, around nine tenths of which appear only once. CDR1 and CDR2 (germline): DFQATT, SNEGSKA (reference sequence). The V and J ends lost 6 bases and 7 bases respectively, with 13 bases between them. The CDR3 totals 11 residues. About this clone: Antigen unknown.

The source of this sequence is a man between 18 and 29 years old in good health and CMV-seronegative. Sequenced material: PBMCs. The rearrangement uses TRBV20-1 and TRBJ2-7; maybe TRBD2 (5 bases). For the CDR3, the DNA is TGCAGTGCCGGGATGCTACGGGAGCAGTACTTC. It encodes CSAGMLREQYF.